This TCR beta chain was recorded in a study of OX40 agonist ivuxolimab in advanced cancers. The assay was immunoSEQ multiplex PCR, and TCRdb's table has in-frame clones only and misses some. Of 35,000 to 40,000 clones listed, around 87% are singletons. This TCR was sampled from an adult with an advanced solid tumor such as melanoma, head and neck, liver or kidney cancer. Sample: CD4+ or CD8+ T cells sorted from blood, taken in a trial of the OX40 agonist ivuxolimab.

CDR3 bases: TGCGCCAGCAGCTTGCCCGGTTCCGAGCAGTACTTC. Translated: CASSLPGSEQYF. The rearrangement links TRBV5-1 to TRBJ2-7; D is uncertain. Germline V gene sequence: CDR1 SGHRS, CDR2 YFSETQ. V dropped 1 base and J dropped 6 bases, with 8 bases sitting between them. This CDR3 contains 12 residues. The full variable domain, its missing parts supplied by reference TRBV5-1 and TRBJ2-7, is KAGVTQTPRYLIKTRGQQVTLSCSPISGHRSVSWYQQTPGQGLQFLFEYFSETQRNKGNFPGRFSGRQFSNSRSEMNVSTLELGDSALYLCASSLPGSEQYFGPGTRLTVT.